This entry features one T cell receptor beta chain sequence. Then a second PCR, running about 6 to 11 cycles, was carried out with a sample-barcoded 5' primer and a J-beta primer mix. TCRdb reprocessed the 5' RACE reads with MiXCR, giving one entry per CDR3 protein. The repertoire holds roughly 1.5 million distinct CDR3 sequences, with 35% to 45% as singletons. Per the germline V gene, CDR1 is MNHEY and CDR2 is SVGEGT. J gave up 5 bases and V 5 bases, and 12 bases lay outside the gene matches. The CDR3 spans 15 residues. This sample is part of a study of blood T cells in healthy people across ages. This receptor was obtained from a woman between 18 and 30 years old in good health. The chain employs TRBV6-2 or TRBV6-3 and TRBJ2-7; 7 bases agree with TRBD1. Specimen: blood. CDR3 DNA: TGTGCCAGCAGTCCCCTCGACAGGGTAAGGGACGAGCAGTACTTC. Translated: CASSPLDRVRDEQYF.